This TCR beta chain is drawn from a study of radiotherapy plus CTLA-4 blockade in lung cancer. There are 15 residues in the CDR3. With V trimmed by 5 bases and J by 2 bases, 7 bases remained unmatched. Per germline, CDR1 SGHTA and CDR2 FQGTGA. Study-level results: Tumor-derived TCR clones expanded in blood after radiotherapy plus ipilimumab.

The assay was immunoSEQ multiplex PCR, and TCRdb's table has in-frame clones only and misses some. The sample lists 71,000 or so clones, around nine tenths occurring once. Details on this clone: The antigen remains undetermined.

V gene TRBV7-3 combines with J gene TRBJ2-3; 7 bases are a match to TRBD2. This TCR derives from a human donor with non-small cell lung cancer who had stable disease on radiotherapy plus ipilimumab. Sample: peripheral blood, taken from a patient treated with radiotherapy plus ipilimumab. The CDR3 coding sequence is TGTGCCAGCAGCATACAGCGGGGCGCCACAGATACGCAGTATTTT. Residues: CASSIQRGATDTQYF.